The rows below give T cell receptor beta chains drawn from one sample of a study of tumor-infiltrating lymphocytes in localized non-small cell lung cancer. The repertoire was sequenced with immunoSEQ multiplex PCR; TCRdb's copy has only in-frame clones and lacks some. The sample contains approximately 24,000 clones, 60% to 75% of which appear only once. Sequencing was carried out using lung tumor tissue. The receptors originated from a human donor with non-small cell lung cancer. The CDR3 runs from the conserved cysteine through the conserved F or W. The order of the fields is clone size, J gene, V gene, CDR3 protein. A clone size is listed for some rows: how often the clone was seen (once, few, many), or a class if it is expanded.

clone_size: .; j_call: TRBJ1-1; v_call: TRBV5-3; cdr3_aa: CARSLNQQGHWVDTPEAFF
clone_size: .; j_call: TRBJ2-3; v_call: TRBV4-1; cdr3_aa: CASSQVTGALTDTQYF
clone_size: .; j_call: TRBJ2-3; v_call: TRBV5-4; cdr3_aa: CASSPRGTGADTQYF
clone_size: .; j_call: TRBJ2-5; v_call: TRBV7-9; cdr3_aa: CASSIGGTGGGETQYF
clone_size: .; j_call: TRBJ1-2; v_call: TRBV27; cdr3_aa: CASSFGYLGAGQGDYGYTF
clone_size: once; j_call: TRBJ2-2; v_call: TRBV7-2; cdr3_aa: CASSPRRTTGELFF
clone_size: .; j_call: TRBJ2-7; v_call: TRBV18; cdr3_aa: CASSPTAGSTDEQYF
clone_size: .; j_call: TRBJ2-1; v_call: TRBV19; cdr3_aa: CASSGGREVGEQFF
clone_size: once; j_call: TRBJ1-2; v_call: TRBV9; cdr3_aa: CASNPGGARGYTF
clone_size: .; j_call: TRBJ1-5; v_call: TRBV6-6; cdr3_aa: CASSGQGDQPQHF
clone_size: .; j_call: TRBJ2-5; v_call: TRBV19; cdr3_aa: CASSNRVQETQYF
clone_size: few; j_call: TRBJ1-2; v_call: TRBV6-6; cdr3_aa: CASSSGGSYGYTF
clone_size: few; j_call: TRBJ2-1; v_call: TRBV2; cdr3_aa: CASTSERSYNEQFF
clone_size: .; j_call: TRBJ2-7; v_call: TRBV18; cdr3_aa: CASSPLAGATYEQYF
clone_size: .; j_call: TRBJ2-3; v_call: TRBV27; cdr3_aa: CASSPRGREREYTDTQYF
clone_size: .; j_call: TRBJ2-7; v_call: TRBV13; cdr3_aa: CASSLEGGANYEQYF
clone_size: few; j_call: TRBJ1-2; v_call: TRBV5-4; cdr3_aa: CASSSWGRHGYTF
clone_size: .; j_call: TRBJ1-1; v_call: TRBV2; cdr3_aa: CASSWNTEAFF